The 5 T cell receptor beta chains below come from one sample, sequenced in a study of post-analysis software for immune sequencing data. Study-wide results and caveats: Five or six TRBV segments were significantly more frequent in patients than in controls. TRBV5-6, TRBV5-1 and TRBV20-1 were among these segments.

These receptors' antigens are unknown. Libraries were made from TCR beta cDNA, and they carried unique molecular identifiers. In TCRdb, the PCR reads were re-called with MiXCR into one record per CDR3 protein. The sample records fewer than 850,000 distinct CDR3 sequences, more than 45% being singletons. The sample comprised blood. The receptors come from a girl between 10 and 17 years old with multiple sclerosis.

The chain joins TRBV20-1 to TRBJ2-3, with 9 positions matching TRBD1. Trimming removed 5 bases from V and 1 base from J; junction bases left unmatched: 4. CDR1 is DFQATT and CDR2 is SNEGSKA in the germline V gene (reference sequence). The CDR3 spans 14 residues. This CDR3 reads CSAEYRGRTDTQYF. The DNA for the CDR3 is TGCAGTGCTGAATACAGGGGGCGCACAGATACGCAGTATTTT.

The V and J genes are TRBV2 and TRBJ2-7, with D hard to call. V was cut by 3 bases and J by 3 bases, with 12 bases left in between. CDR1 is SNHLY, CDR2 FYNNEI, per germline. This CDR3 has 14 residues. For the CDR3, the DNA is TGTGCCAGCAGTGATTATCCAGAGGACTACGAGCAGTACTTC. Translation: CASSDYPEDYEQYF.

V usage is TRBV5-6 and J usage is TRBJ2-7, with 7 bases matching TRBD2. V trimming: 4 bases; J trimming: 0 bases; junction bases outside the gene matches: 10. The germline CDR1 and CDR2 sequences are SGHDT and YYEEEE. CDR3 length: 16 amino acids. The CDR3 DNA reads TGTGCCAGCAGCGGGGGGGAGGGACCAGGCTCCTACGAGCAGTACTTC. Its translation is CASSGGEGPGSYEQYF.

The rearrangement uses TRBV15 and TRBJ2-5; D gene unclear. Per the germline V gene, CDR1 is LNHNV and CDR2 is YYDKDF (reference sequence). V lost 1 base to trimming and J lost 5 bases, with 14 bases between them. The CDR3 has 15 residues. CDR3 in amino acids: CATSRGADLTETQYF. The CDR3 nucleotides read TGTGCCACCAGCAGAGGGGCAGACCTAACTGAGACCCAGTACTTC.

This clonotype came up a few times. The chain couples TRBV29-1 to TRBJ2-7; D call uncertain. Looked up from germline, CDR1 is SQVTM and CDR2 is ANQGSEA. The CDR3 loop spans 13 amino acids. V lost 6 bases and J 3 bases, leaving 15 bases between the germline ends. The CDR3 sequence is CSVVTTGIYEQYF. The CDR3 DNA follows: TGCAGCGTCGTAACAACCGGAATCTACGAGCAGTACTTC.